The T cell receptor (beta chain) under discussion was sequenced for a study of blood T cell repertoires in COVID-19. The CDR3 extends over 16 amino acids. From germline, CDR1 is DFQATT and CDR2 SNEGSKA (reference sequence). With 3 bases clipped from V and 6 bases from J, the junction kept 10 bases outside the gene matches. Assay: immunoSEQ multiplex PCR; the TCRdb copy retains only in-frame clones and omits some. In the table there are over 150,000 clones, about 85% of which are singletons. This receptor was obtained from a man aged 60 to 75 with COVID-19, enrolled during active disease. The chain combines TRBV20-1 with TRBJ1-6; 8 bases map to TRBD1. Sequencing input: peripheral blood. CDR3 sequence: CSASVSRTGSNSPLHF. CDR3 sequence (DNA): TGCAGTGCTAGTGTTAGTCGGACAGGGAGTAATTCACCCCTCCACTTT.